In its sample, the clone carrying this T cell receptor beta chain was seen a few times. Negative magnetic isolation gave CD8+ and CD4+ cells; FACS enriched CD8+ TEMRA. Random hexamers served to reverse transcribe about 0.45 to 1 ug RNA. Multiplex PCR with immunoSEQ amplified the TCR beta CDR3 across 54 Vbeta and 13 Jbeta. MiXCR, run by TCRdb on the immunoSEQ multiplex PCR reads, gives a single entry per CDR3 protein. The sample shows 150,000 to 200,000 distinct CDR3 sequences, roughly 95% of them seen only once. The entry originates in a study of CD8 T cells in Susac syndrome. Between the trimmed V and J ends, which lost 3 bases and 8 bases, there was a span of 10 bases. The CDR3 consists of 12 residues. CDR1 and CDR2 (germline): SGHAT, FQDESV (reference sequence).

The specimen was CD4+ T cells from PBMCs. The chain couples TRBV11-1 to TRBJ1-1; possible D gene TRBD1, 5 bases. The sequence was obtained from a human donor in good health. In DNA, the CDR3 is TGTGCCAGCAGCTTCGAGCGGACAGAAGCTTTCTTT. It encodes CASSFERTEAFF.